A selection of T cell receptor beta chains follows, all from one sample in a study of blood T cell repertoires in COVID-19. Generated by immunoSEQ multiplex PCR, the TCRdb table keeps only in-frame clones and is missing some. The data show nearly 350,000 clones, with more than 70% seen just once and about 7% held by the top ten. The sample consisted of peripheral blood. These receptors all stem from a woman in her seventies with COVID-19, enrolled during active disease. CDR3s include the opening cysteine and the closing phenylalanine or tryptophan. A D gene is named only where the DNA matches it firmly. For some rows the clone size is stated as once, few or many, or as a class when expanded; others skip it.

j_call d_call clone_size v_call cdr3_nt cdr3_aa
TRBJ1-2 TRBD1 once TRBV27 TGTGCCAGCAGTGCTGCGCCGGGACAGGCTGGCTACACCTTC CASSAAPGQAGYTF
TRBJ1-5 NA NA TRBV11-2 TGTGCCAGCAGCTTAGCCGCGGCGAGCAATCAGCCCCAGCATTTT CASSLAAASNQPQHF
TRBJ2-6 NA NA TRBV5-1 TGCGCCAGCAGCTTTTTTACAGGCGCCCTCTCCGGGGCCAACGTCCTGACTTTC CASSFFTGALSGANVLTF
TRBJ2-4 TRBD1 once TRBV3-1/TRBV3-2 TGTGCCAGCAGCCAAAGGACAGGGGGAGCCAAAAACATTCAGTACTTC CASSQRTGGAKNIQYF
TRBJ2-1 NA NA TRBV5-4 TGTGCCAGCAGCTCGACTCGCCCCCCCGGAAATGAGCAGTTCTTC CASSSTRPPGNEQFF
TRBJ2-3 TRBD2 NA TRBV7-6 TGTGCCAGCAGCTTAGACCCGGGGGGGAGCACAGATACGCAGTATTTT CASSLDPGGSTDTQYF
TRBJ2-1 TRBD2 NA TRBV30 TGTGCCTGGAGCGTGCGGGGGGCTGCAGGCAATGAGCAGTTCTTC CAWSVRGAAGNEQFF
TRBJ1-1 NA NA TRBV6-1 TGTGCCAGCAGTGAAGGGAGGGGCACTGAAGCTTTCTTT CASSEGRGTEAFF
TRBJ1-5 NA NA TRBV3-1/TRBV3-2 TGTGCCAGCAGCCACGGGGAACAGCCCCAGCATTTT CASSHGEQPQHF
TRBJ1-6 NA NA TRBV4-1 TGCGCCAGCAGCCAAGGACAGTTCTATAATTCACCCCTCCACTTT CASSQGQFYNSPLHF
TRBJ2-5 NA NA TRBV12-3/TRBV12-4 TGTGCCAGCAGTTTTTACAGTCAGACCCAGTACTTC CASSFYSQTQYF
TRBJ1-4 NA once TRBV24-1 TGTGCCACCAGTGATTTAGCGGGGGATGGGAATGAAAAACTGTTTTTT CATSDLAGDGNEKLFF
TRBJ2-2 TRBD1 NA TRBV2 TGTGCCAGCAGGGGGACAGGGGCGGAGGCCGGGGAGCTGTTTTTT CASRGTGAEAGELFF
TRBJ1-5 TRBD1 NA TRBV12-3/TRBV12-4 TGTGCCAGCAGCCGGACAGGAGGCCAGCCCCAGCATTTT CASSRTGGQPQHF
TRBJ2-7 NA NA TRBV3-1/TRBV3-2 TGTGCCAGCAGCCAGGGAAGAGGGTACGAGCAGTACTTC CASSQGRGYEQYF
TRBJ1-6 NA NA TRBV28 TGTGCCAGCAGTTTACCGCAGGGAAACTCACCCCTCCACTTT CASSLPQGNSPLHF
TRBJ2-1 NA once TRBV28 TGTGCCAGCAGTTTATTTGGGGCGGGGGCTCCCAATGAGCAGTTCTTC CASSLFGAGAPNEQFF
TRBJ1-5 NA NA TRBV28 TGTGCCAGCAGCCCCCTTTTGACTGGACAGCCCCAGCATTTT CASSPLLTGQPQHF
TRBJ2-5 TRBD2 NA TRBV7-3 TGTGCCAGCAGCCCCAAGCGGGGGGGCTTAGAGACCCAGTACTTC CASSPKRGGLETQYF
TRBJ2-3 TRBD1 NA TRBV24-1 TGTGCCGCCAGTGATTTGGACAGGTTCAGCACAGATACGCAGTATTTT CAASDLDRFSTDTQYF
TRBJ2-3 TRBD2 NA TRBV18 TGTGCCAGCTCCTCACTAGCGGGGAGCACAGATACGCAGTATTTT CASSSLAGSTDTQYF
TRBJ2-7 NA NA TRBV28 TGTGCCAGCAGTTTAGCGGGTTACGAGCAGTACTTC CASSLAGYEQYF
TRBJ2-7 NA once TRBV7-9 TGTGCCAGCAGCTATTTTGGCCCCTTCGAGCAGTACTTC CASSYFGPFEQYF
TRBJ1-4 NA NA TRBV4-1 TGCGCCAGCAGCCAGGGGAGAACTAATGAAAAACTGTTTTTT CASSQGRTNEKLFF
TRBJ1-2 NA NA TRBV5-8 TGTGCCAGCAGCTGGAAGGGCCTAGGGGAGGGCTATGGCTACACCTTC CASSWKGLGEGYGYTF
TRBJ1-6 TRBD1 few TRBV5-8 TGTGCCAGCAGCGTCCGACAGGGCCAGAATTCACCCCTCCACTTT CASSVRQGQNSPLHF
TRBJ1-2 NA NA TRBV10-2 TGCGCCAGCAGCCCACGGGGAAACTATGGCTACACCTTC CASSPRGNYGYTF
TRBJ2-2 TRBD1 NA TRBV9 TGTGCCAGCGCAAGGACAGGGGAAGTTGGTACCGGGGAGCTGTTTTTT CASARTGEVGTGELFF
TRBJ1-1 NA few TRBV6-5 TGTGCCAGCAGTTACCTACAGTCTAACACTGAAGCTTTCTTT CASSYLQSNTEAFF
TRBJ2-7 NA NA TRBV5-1 TGCGCCAGCAGCTGGAGGGTTGGGGGAGAGGGCGAGCAGTACTTC CASSWRVGGEGEQYF
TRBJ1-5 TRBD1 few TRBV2 TGTGCCAGCAGTAACCAACAGGGGGGAGATCAGCCCCAGCATTTT CASSNQQGGDQPQHF
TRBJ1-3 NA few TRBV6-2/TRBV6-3 TGTGCCAGCAGTTGGGCAGCCGGAAACACCATATATTTT CASSWAAGNTIYF
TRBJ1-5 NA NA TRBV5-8 TGTGCCAGCAGCTCGCGGGGGGTTCAGCCCCAGCATTTT CASSSRGVQPQHF
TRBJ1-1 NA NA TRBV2 TGTGCCAGCAGTAAACAGGAGAACACTGAAGCTTTCTTT CASSKQENTEAFF
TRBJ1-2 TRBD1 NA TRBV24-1 TGTGCCACCAGTGAACAGGGGGCGAGCTATGGCTACACCTTC CATSEQGASYGYTF
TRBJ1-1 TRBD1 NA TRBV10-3 TGTGCCACCAACAGGGGGAACACTGAAGCTTTCTTT CATNRGNTEAFF
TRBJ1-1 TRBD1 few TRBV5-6 TGTGCCAGCAGCTTTGACAGGGGCGACACTGAAGCTTTCTTT CASSFDRGDTEAFF
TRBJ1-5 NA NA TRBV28 TGTGCCAGCCGGCGAGGTGGTAGCAATCAGCCCCAGCATTTT CASRRGGSNQPQHF
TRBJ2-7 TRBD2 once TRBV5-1 TGCGCCAGCAGCGGGAGGCTAGCGGGGGCCAGCTCCTACGAGCAGTACTTC CASSGRLAGASSYEQYF
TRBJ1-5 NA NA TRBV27 TGTGCCAGCATAAGGGGCGGTTATAGCAATCAGCCCCAGCATTTT CASIRGGYSNQPQHF
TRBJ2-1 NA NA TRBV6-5 TGTGCCAGCAGTTACAGCGGCTACAATGAGCAGTTCTTC CASSYSGYNEQFF
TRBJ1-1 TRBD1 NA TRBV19 TGTGCCAGTAGTATAACAGGGGGGAGGAACACTGAAGCTTTCTTT CASSITGGRNTEAFF
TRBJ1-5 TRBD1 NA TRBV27 TGTGCCAGCAGTTTATCTGGTCCGGGACAGGGGGCTCGCAATCAGCCCCAGCATTTT CASSLSGPGQGARNQPQHF
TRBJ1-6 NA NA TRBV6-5 TGTGCCATCGGACAAGTCTCCTATAATTCACCCCTCCACTTT CAIGQVSYNSPLHF
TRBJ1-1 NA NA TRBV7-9 TGTGCCAGCAGCCCTCCTCCGGCTGAAGCTTTCTTT CASSPPPAEAFF
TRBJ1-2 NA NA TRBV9 TGTGCCAGCAGCCCGCCGACGGCGGAAGAGCGCTACACCTTC CASSPPTAEERYTF
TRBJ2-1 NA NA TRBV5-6 TGTGCCAGCAGCTCAATTCAGGGGAGCTCCTACAATGAGCAGTTCTTC CASSSIQGSSYNEQFF
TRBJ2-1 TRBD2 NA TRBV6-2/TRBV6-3 TGTGCCAGCAGTTACTCGGCGGGAGAGGGTTACAATGAGCAGTTCTTC CASSYSAGEGYNEQFF
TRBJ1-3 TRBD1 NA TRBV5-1 TGCGCCAGCAGACCGGCAAACAGGGGACCCTCTGGAAACACCATATATTTT CASRPANRGPSGNTIYF